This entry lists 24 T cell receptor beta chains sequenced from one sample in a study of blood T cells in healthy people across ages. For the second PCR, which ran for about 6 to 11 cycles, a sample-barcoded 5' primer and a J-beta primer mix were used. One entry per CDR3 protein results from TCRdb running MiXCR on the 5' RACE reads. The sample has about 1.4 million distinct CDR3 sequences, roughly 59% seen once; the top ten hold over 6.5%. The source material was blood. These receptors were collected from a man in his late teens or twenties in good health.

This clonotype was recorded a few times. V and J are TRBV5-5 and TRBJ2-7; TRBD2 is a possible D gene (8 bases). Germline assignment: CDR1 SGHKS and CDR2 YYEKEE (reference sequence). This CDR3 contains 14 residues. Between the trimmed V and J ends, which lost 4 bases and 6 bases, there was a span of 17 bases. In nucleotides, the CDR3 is TGTGCCAGCAGCCAGACAGGGACTAGTCTCGAGCAGTACTTC. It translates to CASSQTGTSLEQYF.

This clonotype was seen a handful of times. CDR3 protein: CASSLYQGSYEQYF. The DNA for the CDR3 is TGTGCCAGCAGTTTATATCAGGGGTCCTACGAGCAGTACTTC. This chain uses TRBV12-3 or TRBV12-4 with TRBJ2-7, with D possibly TRBD1 on 6 matching bases. V dropped 2 bases and J dropped 1 base, with 9 bases sitting between them. CDR3 length equals 14 residues.

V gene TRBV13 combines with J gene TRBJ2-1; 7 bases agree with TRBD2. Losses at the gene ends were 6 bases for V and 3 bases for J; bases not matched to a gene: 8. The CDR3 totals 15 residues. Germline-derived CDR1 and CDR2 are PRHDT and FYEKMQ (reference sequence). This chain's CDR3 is CASRLATYLYNEQFF. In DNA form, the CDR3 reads TGTGCCAGCAGACTAGCGACTTATCTCTACAATGAGCAGTTCTTC.

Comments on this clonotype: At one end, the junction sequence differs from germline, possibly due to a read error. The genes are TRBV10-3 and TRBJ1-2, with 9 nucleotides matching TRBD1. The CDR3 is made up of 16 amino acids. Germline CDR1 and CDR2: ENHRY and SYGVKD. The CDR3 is CAISSGTGYVGYGCTF. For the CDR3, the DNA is TGTGCCATCAGTAGCGGGACAGGGTACGTCGGGTATGGCTGCACCTTC.

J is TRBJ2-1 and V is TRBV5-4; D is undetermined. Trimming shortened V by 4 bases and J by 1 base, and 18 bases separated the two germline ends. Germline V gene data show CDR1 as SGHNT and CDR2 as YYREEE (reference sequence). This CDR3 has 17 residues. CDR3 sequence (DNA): TGTGCCAGCAGCCTCCTCGTCGCGGAGCCGTCCTACAATGAGCAGTTCTTC. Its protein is CASSLLVAEPSYNEQFF.

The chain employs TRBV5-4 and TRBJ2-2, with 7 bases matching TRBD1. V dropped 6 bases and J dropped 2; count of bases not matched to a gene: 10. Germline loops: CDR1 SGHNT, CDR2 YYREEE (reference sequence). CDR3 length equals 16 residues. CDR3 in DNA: TGTGCCAGCACCCCTCGGGCAGGGGGAAACACCGGGGAGCTGTTTTTT. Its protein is CASTPRAGGNTGELFF.

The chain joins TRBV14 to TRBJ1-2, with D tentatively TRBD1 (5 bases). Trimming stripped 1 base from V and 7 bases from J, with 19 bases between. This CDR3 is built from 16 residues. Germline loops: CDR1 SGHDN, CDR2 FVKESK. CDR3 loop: CASSQGFRGRGSGYTF. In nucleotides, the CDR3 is TGTGCCAGCAGCCAAGGATTCCGGGGACGGGGGAGTGGCTACACCTTC.

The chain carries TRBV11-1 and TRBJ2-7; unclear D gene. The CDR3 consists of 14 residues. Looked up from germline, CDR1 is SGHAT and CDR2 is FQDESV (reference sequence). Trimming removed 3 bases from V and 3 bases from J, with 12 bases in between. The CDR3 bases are TGTGCCAGCAGCTTTTATGGTTGGGGCTACGAGCAGTACTTC. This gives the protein CASSFYGWGYEQYF.

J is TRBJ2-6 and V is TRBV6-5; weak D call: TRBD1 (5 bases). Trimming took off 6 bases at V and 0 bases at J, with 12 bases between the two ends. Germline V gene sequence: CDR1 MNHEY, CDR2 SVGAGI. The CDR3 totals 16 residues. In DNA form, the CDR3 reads TGTGCCAGCAGAGCCCACACAGGCTCTGGGGCCAACGTCCTGACTTTC. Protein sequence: CASRAHTGSGANVLTF.

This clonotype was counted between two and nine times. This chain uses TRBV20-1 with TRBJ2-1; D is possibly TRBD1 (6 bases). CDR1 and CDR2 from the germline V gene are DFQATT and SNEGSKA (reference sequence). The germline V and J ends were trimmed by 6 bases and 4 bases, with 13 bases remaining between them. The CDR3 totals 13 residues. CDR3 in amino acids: CSARTDQYNEQFF. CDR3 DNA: TGCAGTGCCCGGACAGATCAATACAATGAGCAGTTCTTC.

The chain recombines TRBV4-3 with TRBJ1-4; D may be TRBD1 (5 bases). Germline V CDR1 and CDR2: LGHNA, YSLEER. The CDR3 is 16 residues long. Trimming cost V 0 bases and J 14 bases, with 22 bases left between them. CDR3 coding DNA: TGCGCCAGCAGCCAAGATCGGGCGGGGGAGCAGAGCAGCCTGTTTTTT. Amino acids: CASSQDRAGEQSSLFF.

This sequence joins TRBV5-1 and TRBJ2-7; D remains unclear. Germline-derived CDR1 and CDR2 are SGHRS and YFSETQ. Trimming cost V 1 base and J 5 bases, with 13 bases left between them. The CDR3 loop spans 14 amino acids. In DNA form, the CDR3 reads TGCGCCAGCAGCTTGAGTTTGTCCCTGAACGAGCAGTACTTC. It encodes CASSLSLSLNEQYF.

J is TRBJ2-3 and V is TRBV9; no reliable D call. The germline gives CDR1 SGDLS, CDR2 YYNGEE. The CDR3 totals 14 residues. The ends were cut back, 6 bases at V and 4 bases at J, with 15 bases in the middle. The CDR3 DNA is TGTGCCAGCAACAAACAAGGTTCGGCAGATACGCAGTATTTT. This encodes CASNKQGSADTQYF. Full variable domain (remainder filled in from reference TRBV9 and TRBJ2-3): DSGVTQTPKHLITATGQRVTLRCSPRSGDLSVYWYQQSLDQGLQFLIQYYNGEERAKGNILERFSAQQFPDLHSELNLSSLELGDSALYFCASNKQGSADTQYFGPGTRLTVL.

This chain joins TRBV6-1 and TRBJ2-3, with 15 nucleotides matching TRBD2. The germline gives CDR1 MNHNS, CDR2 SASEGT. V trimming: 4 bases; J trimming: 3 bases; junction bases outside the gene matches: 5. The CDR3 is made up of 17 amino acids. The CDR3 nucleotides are TGTGCCAGCAGTGCGCGGACTAGCGGGGGGGATACAGATACGCAGTATTTT. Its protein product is CASSARTSGGDTDTQYF.

The CDR3, as DNA: TGTGCCACCCGAGAGGATGTACGTGCCGGGGAGCTGTTTTTT. Its protein product is CATREDVRAGELFF. The chain is built from TRBV10-3 and TRBJ2-2; no definite D call. CDR3 length equals 14 residues. Germline V gene lookup returns CDR1 ENHRY and CDR2 SYGVKD. Deletions cut 10 bases from V and 6 bases from J, with 18 bases between.

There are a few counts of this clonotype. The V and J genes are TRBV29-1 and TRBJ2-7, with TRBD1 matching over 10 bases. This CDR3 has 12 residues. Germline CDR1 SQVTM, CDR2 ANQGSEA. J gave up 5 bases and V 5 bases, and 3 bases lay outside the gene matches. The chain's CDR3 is CSVWDRGDEQYF. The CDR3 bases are TGCAGCGTTTGGGACAGGGGTGACGAGCAGTACTTC.

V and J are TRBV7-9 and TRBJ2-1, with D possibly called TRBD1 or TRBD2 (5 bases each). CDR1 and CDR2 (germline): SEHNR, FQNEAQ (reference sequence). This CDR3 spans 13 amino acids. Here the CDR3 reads CALTGTRYNEQFF. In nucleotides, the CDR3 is TGTGCTCTAACCGGGACGCGATACAATGAGCAGTTCTTC.

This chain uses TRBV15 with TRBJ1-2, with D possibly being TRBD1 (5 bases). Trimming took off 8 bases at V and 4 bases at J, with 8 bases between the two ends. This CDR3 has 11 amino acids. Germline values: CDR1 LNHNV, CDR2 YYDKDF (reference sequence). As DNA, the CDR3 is TGTGCCACCGAAGACAGCTATGGCTACACCTTC. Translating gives CATEDSYGYTF.

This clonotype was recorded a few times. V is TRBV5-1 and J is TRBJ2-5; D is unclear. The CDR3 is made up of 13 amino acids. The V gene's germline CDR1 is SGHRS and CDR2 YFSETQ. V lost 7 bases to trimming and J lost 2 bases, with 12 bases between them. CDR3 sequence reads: CASSKEIQETQYF. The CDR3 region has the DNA TGCGCCAGCTCCAAGGAAATTCAAGAGACCCAGTACTTC.

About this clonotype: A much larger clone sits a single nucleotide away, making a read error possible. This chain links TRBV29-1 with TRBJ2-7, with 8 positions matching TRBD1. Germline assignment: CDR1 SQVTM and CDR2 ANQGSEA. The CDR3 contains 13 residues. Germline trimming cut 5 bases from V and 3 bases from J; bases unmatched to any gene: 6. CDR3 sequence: CSVCQGADYEQYF. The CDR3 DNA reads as TGCAGCGTTTGCCAGGGGGCAGACTACGAGCAGTACTTC.

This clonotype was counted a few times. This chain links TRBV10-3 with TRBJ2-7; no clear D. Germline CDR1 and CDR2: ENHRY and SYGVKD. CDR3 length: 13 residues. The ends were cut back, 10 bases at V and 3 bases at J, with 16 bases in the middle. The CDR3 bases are TGTGCCAGCCGTGGTGCAGGTTACTACGAGCAGTACTTC. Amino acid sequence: CASRGAGYYEQYF.

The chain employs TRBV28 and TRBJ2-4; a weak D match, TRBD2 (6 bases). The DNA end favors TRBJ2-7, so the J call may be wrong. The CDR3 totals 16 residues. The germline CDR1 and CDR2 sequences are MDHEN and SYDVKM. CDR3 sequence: CASSSLRDGGLCEQYF. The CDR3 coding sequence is TGTGCCAGCAGTTCGCTCCGGGACGGGGGACTCTGCGAGCAGTACTTC.

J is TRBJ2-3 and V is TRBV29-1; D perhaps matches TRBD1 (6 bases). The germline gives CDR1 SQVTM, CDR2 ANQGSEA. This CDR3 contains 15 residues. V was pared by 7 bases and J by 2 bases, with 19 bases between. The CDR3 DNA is TGCAGCGGGCAATCCGACAGGTTTTACACAGATACGCAGTATTTT. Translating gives CSGQSDRFYTDTQYF.

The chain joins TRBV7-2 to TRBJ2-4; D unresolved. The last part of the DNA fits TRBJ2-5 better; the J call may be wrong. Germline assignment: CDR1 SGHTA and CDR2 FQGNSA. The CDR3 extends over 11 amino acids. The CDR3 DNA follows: TGTGCCAGCGGTATGGGAGAGACCCAGTACTTC. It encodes CASGMGETQYF.